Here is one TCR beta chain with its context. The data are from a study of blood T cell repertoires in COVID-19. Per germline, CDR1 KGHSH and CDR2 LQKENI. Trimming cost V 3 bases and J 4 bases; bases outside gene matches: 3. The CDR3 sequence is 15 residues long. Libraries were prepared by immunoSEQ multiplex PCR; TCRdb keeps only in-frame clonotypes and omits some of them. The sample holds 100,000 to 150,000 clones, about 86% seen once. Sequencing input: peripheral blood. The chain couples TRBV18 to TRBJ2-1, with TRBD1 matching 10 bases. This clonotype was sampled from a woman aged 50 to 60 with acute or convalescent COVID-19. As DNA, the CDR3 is TGTGCCAGCTCACCGGGACAGGGGTTATACAATGAGCAGTTCTTC. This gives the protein CASSPGQGLYNEQFF.